This T cell receptor (beta chain) originates from a study of shared clonotypes between healthy human individuals. The table came from immunoSEQ multiplex PCR; TCRdb's copy has only in-frame clones and leaves some out. The sample holds roughly 2,500,000 clones, 93% seen once. Study-wide results and caveats: Generation of non-shared clonotypes was less probable than generation of clonotypes shared by all four donors. The represented genetic and exposure-history diversity was limited by the small number of donors.

This CDR3 has 15 residues. The V gene lost 5 bases and the J gene lost 4 bases, with 14 bases spanning the gap. CDR1 is SGHAT and CDR2 is FQNNGV in the germline V gene. None of the donors, who were healthy HIV-negative adults, had recently had acute infections or vaccinations. Regarding this clone: Its antigen is not known.

Sequenced material: naive CD4+ T cells from PBMCs. Subset noted: CD45RA+ positively selected. The chain couples TRBV11-2 to TRBJ2-2; D not certain. This clonotype originated in a man younger than 30 in good health. Some clones in this sample may be carry-over from other donors' samples. The DNA for the CDR3 is TGTGCCAGCAGCCTCTTTCGGAGTAGCACCGGGGAGCTGTTTTTT. This codes for CASSLFRSSTGELFF.